This T cell receptor (beta chain) is drawn from a study of blood T cell repertoires in COVID-19 (dated by TCRdb to 2020 to 2022). In terms of the full investigation: Collaborator samples came from the United States, Italy and Spain and covered acute and convalescent phases of COVID-19. The material from the prospective study consisted of cDNA or gDNA derived from T cells, B-cell-depleted T cells, or PBMCs. Deeply sampled blood TCRbeta repertoires from subjects exposed to, actively infected with, or recovered from COVID-19 were included in the dataset. A freely available public database, intended as a resource for researchers studying the immune response to SARS-CoV-2, is where the repertoires were released. The samples were drawn from two sources: the first 160 participants of the ongoing ImmuneRACE study, and 950 to 1,500 subjects contributed by 6 global collaborators. Sample metadata almost always included a de-identified subject ID, COVID-19 status, age in years and sex. Where HLA class I and class II types were available, the types were taken from metadata supplied by the sample provider, not from assay-based typing.

Turning to this clone: The antigen it binds to is not known. Nothing much larger sits one base from this clone, and base qualities are not available.

General study outcomes and caveats: The amount of clinical and demographic metadata varied by source and participant and was provided uncurated.

The CDR3 sequence holds 17 residues, the cysteine and phenylalanine included. The DNA shown is the 51-base CDR3, in frame from base 1. From a lookup of the germline V gene, CDR1 and CDR2 are MGHRA and YSYEKL. V has 4 bases trimmed and J has 5 bases trimmed; junction bases matching no gene number 14. In the prospective study, participants were about 18 to 95 years old, resided in about 25 geographic areas of the United States, and were enrolled through a virtual design. To assign participants to cohorts, the prospective study relied on clinical history that participants themselves reported in a screening survey and a study questionnaire. Exposed participants were defined as having been in contact with someone with a PCR-confirmed or clinician-diagnosed COVID-19 case within 2 weeks of study entry. Each participant in the prospective study had whole blood, serum and a nasopharyngeal or oropharyngeal swab collected by mobile phlebotomists. Over a roughly two-month period, participants in the prospective study had the option of providing additional blood draws and questionnaires. Before DNA extraction, blood samples from the prospective study were shipped at room temperature or frozen.

The immunoSEQ Assay, a bias-controlled multiplex PCR, was used to amplify TCRbeta CDR3 regions from genomic DNA. Per the original workflow: The number of nucleated cells in each sample was estimated from the amplification of reference gene primers within the assay. To quantify the absolute abundance of each unique TCRbeta CDR3 rearrangement, sequence reads were collapsed and filtered. For each sample, productive Simpson clonality was calculated as the square root of Simpson's diversity index over productive rearrangements. TCRdb's version of the immuneACCESS table is confined to in-frame rearrangements and falls short of the full clone set. An unresolved V gene accounts for under half of the shortfall where checked; the remainder is of unknown origin. V, J and clone size are taken as reported in that table, and D and trimming were inferred from the DNA itself. In all, the sample holds around 330,000 clones, and roughly 85% of those were seen once. The top ten hold approximately 1.9% of the sample.

The chain is encoded by TRBV4-1 joined to TRBJ2-5; 9 central nucleotides agree with TRBD1. Sequencing used PBMCs or T cells enriched from blood (not recorded which). This clonotype originated in a young woman who had been exposed to COVID-19. The nucleotides are TGCGCCAGCAGCCCCAGTTGGGGACAGGGTCGGATGGAGACCCAGTACTTC. Translation gives CASSPSWGQGRMETQYF.